In this sample, the clone carrying this T cell receptor beta chain turned up once. This CDR3 contains 13 residues. The V gene lost 4 bases and the J gene lost 4 bases, with 11 bases spanning the gap. This entry is derived from a study of blood T cell repertoires in COVID-19. Recruits, aged about 18 to 89 years, lived in 20 to 30 US areas. Original analysis: Amplification from reference gene primers served as the basis for estimated nucleated cell counts. TCRdb's copy holds only in-frame clones and misses some; the assay was immunoSEQ multiplex PCR. V and J calls plus clone size are reproduced from that table; the DNA served to infer D and trimming. This repertoire shows some 130,000 clones, 83% found once; its top ten account for about 18%.

The receptor was isolated from a man aged 25 to 40 who had recovered from COVID-19. Sequenced: PBMCs or T cells enriched from blood (not recorded which). The chain carries TRBV23-1 and TRBJ2-7; D possibly corresponds to TRBD1 (6 bases). TRBV23-1 is labeled an ORF, and its function is uncertain. The CDR3 region is CASSRTGTYEQYV. The CDR3 DNA reads as TGCGCCAGCAGTCGCACCGGGACATACGAGCAGTACGTC.